This T cell receptor beta chain was identified during a study of memory CD4+ T cells and cytomegalovirus serostatus. Turning to the study itself: Donors were healthy Belgian adults, under ten CMV seropositive and about two dozen seronegative. Study-level points and caveats: Suggested: most of the CMV-linked TCR signature lies in CD4+ memory cells.

Single viable CD3+CD4+CD8-CD45RO+ cells were sorted as the memory CD4+ T cells. CD4+ T cells were isolated by positive magnetic selection. TCRdb's copy holds only in-frame clones and misses some; the assay was immunoSEQ multiplex PCR. This sample has tens of thousands of clones; about 81% occur once, and the top ten carry approximately 0.4%. Remarks on this clone: Its antigen is not known.

The receptor was isolated from an adult in good health and CMV-seronegative. The specimen sequenced was memory CD4+ T cells from blood.

CDR3 residues: CASSSHRDYGYTF. The CDR3 nucleotides are TGTGCCAGCAGCTCACACAGGGACTATGGCTACACCTTC. V and J are TRBV7-2 and TRBJ1-2; tentatively, D is TRBD1 (6 bases). Per germline, CDR1 SGHTA and CDR2 FQGNSA. This CDR3 is built from 13 residues. Trimming pared 4 bases from V and 3 bases from J, leaving 9 bases between.